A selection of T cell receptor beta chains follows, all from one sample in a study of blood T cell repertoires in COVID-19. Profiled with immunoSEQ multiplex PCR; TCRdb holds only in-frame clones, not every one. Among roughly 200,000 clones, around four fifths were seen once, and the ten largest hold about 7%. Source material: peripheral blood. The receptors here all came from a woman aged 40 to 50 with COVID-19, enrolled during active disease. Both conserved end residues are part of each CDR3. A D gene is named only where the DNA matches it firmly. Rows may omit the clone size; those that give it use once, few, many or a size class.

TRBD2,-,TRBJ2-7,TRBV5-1,TGCGCCAGCAGTTGGGGGGGACTAGGTTACGAGCAGTACTTC,CASSWGGLGYEQYF
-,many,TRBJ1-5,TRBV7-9,TGTGCCAGCAGCTCTATGGAGGGGTTAAGCAATCAGCCCCAGCATTTT,CASSSMEGLSNQPQHF
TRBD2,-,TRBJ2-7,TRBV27,TGTGCCAGCAGTTTACTAGCGGGGAACTCCTACGAGCAGTACTTC,CASSLLAGNSYEQYF
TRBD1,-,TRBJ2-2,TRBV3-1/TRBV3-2,TGTGCCAGCAGCCGGAGGACAGGTAGCACCGGGGAGCTGTTTTTT,CASSRRTGSTGELFF
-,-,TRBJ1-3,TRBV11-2,TGTGCCAGCAGCTTAAGAGATACCTTCTCTGGAAACACCATATATTTT,CASSLRDTFSGNTIYF
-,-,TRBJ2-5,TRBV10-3,TGTGCCATCAGTGAGTCAGGCAGGGCCCAAGAGACCCAGTACTTC,CAISESGRAQETQYF
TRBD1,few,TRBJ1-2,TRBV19,TGTGCCAGTACCCGGGACAGCGGGCGTAATGGCTACACCTTC,CASTRDSGRNGYTF
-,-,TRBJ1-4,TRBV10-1,TGCGCCAGGGTCGGGGGGGGTGAAAAACTGTTTTTT,CARVGGGEKLFF
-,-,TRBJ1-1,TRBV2,TGTGCCAGCAGTGAACGGACAGTGAGCACTGAAGCTTTCTTT,CASSERTVSTEAFF
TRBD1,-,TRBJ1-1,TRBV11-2,TGTGCCAGCAGCCCTCGACAGGGACCTGGCACTGAAGCTTTCTTT,CASSPRQGPGTEAFF
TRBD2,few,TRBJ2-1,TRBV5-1,TGCGCCAGCAGGCCCGGGACTAGCGGGAGTGGTGAGCAGTTCTTC,CASRPGTSGSGEQFF
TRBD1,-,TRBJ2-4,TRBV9,TGTGCCAGCAGCGCGGACAGGGGTCTTTCCAAAAACATTCAGTACTTC,CASSADRGLSKNIQYF
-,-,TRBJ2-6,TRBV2,TGTGCCACCGAGGTGGGTATCCCCTCCTCTGGGGCCAACGTCCTGACTTTC,CATEVGIPSSGANVLTF
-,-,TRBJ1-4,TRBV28,TGTGCCAGCGTTCAGGGGCTCGAGGGGAAACTGTTTTTT,CASVQGLEGKLFF
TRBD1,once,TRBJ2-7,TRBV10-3,TGTGCCATCAGCCGGGACAGCACCTACGAGCAGTACTTC,CAISRDSTYEQYF
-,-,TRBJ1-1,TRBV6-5,TGTGCCAGCAGTTACGGGGGCTCGAGAACTGAAGCTTTCTTT,CASSYGGSRTEAFF
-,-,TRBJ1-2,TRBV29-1,TGCAGCGTTGAAACTGGTCAGGCTAACTATGGCTACACCTTC,CSVETGQANYGYTF